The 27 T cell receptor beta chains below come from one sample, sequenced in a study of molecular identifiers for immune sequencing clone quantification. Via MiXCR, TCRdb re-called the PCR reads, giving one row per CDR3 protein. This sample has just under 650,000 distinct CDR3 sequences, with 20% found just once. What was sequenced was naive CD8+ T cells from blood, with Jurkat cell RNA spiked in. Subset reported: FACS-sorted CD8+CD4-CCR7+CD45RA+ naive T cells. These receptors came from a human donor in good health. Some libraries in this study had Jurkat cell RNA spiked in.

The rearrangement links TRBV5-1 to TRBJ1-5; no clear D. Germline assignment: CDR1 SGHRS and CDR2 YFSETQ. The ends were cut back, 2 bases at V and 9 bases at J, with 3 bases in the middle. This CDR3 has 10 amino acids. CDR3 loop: CASSFSPQHF. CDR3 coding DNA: TGCGCCAGCAGCTTTTCGCCCCAGCATTTT. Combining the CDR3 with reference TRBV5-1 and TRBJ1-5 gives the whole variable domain KAGVTQTPRYLIKTRGQQVTLSCSPISGHRSVSWYQQTPGQGLQFLFEYFSETQRNKGNFPGRFSGRQFSNSRSEMNVSTLELGDSALYLCASSFSPQHFGDGTRLSIL.

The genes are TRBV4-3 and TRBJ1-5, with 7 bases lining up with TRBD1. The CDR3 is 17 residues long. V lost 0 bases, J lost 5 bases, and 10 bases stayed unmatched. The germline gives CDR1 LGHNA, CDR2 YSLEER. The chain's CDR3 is CASSQDWTQGSHQPQHF. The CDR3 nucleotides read TGCGCCAGCAGCCAAGATTGGACACAGGGGTCTCATCAGCCCCAGCATTTT.

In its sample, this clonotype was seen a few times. The CDR3 DNA is TGTGCCAGCAGCCCCGTAATGGGGACTAGCGGGGGGGCCATGGGTCTGTACCAAGAGACCCAGTACTTC. Amino acids: CASSPVMGTSGGAMGLYQETQYF. The chain is built from TRBV11-2 and TRBJ2-5; 16 nucleotides line up with TRBD2. CDR3 length: 23 amino acids. V shed 5 bases and J 0 bases; nucleotides not matched to a gene: 21. Germline lookup yields CDR1 SGHAT and CDR2 FQNNGV.

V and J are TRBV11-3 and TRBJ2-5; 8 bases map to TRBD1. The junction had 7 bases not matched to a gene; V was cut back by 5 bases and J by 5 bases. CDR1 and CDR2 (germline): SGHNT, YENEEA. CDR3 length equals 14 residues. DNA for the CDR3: TGTGCCAGCAGCGCGACAGGGGTGGAGGAGACCCAGTACTTC. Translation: CASSATGVEETQYF. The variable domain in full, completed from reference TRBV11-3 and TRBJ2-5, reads EAGVVQSPRYKIIEKKQPVAFWCNPISGHNTLYWYLQNLGQGPELLIRYENEEAVDDSQLPKDRFSAERLKGVDSTLKIQPAELGDSAVYLCASSATGVEETQYFGPGTRLLVL.

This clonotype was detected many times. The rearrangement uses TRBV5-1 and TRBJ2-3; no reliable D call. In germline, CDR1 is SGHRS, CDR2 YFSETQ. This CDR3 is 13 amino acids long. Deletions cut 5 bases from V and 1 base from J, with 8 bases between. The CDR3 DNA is TGCGCCAGCAGAGTTTACGGCACAGATACGCAGTATTTT. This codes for CASRVYGTDTQYF. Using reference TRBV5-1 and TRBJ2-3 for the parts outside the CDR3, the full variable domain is KAGVTQTPRYLIKTRGQQVTLSCSPISGHRSVSWYQQTPGQGLQFLFEYFSETQRNKGNFPGRFSGRQFSNSRSEMNVSTLELGDSALYLCASRVYGTDTQYFGPGTRLTVL.

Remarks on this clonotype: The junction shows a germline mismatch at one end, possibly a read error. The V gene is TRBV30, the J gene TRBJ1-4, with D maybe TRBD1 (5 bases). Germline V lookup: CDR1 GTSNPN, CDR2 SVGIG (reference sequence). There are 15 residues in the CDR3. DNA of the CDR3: TGTGCCTGGAGTGTACGGTGGCAGGGTGGTGAAGAACTGTTTTTT. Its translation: CAWSVRWQGGEELFF.

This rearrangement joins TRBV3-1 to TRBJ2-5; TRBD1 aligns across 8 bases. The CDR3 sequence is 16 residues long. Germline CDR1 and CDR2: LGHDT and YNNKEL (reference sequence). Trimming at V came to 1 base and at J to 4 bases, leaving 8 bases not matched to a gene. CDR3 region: CASSQGVRTGRETQYF. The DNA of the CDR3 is TGTGCCAGCAGCCAAGGTGTTCGGACAGGGCGAGAGACCCAGTACTTC.

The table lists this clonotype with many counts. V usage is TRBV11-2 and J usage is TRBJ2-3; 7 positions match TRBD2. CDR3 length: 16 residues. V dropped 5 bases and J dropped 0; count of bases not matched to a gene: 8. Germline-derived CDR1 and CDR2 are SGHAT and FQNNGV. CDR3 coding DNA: TGTGCCAGCAGCACCCTAAGCGGGGCTAGCACAGATACGCAGTATTTT. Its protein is CASSTLSGASTDTQYF. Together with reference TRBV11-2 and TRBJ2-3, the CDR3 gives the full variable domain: EAGVAQSPRYKIIEKRQSVAFWCNPISGHATLYWYQQILGQGPKLLIQFQNNGVVDDSQLPKDRFSAERLKGVDSTLKIQPAKLEDSAVYLCASSTLSGASTDTQYFGPGTRLTVL.

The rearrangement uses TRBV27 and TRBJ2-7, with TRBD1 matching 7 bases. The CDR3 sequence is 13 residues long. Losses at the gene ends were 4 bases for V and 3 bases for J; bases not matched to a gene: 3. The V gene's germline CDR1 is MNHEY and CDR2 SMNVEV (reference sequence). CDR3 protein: CASSWTGVYEQYF. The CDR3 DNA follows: TGTGCCAGCAGTTGGACAGGTGTCTACGAGCAGTACTTC.

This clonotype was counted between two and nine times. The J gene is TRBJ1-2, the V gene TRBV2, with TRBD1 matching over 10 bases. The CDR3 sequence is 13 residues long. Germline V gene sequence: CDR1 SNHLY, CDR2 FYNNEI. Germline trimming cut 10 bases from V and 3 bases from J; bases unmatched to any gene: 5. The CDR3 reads CATGGTGDYGYTF. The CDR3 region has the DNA TGTGCCACCGGAGGGACAGGGGACTATGGCTACACCTTC.

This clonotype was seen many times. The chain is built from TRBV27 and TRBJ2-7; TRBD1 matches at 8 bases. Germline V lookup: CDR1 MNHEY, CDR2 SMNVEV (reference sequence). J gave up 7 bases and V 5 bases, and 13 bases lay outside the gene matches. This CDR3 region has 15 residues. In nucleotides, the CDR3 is TGTGCCAGCAGTACAAACCGGGACAGGCCTTTGGAGCAGTACTTC. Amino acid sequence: CASSTNRDRPLEQYF.

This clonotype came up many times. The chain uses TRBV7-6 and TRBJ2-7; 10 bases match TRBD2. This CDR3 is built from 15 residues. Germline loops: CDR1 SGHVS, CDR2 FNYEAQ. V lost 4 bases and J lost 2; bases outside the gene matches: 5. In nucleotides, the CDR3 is TGTGCCAGCAGCTACACTAGCGGGGTGACCTACGAGCAGTACTTC. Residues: CASSYTSGVTYEQYF.

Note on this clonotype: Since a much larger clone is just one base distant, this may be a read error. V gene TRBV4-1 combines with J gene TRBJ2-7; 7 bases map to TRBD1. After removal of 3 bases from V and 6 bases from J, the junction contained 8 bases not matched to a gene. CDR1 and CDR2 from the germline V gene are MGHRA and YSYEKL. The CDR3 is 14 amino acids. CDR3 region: CASSHRDSFCEQYF. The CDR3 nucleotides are TGCGCCAGCAGCCACAGGGACAGCTTCTGCGAGCAGTACTTC.

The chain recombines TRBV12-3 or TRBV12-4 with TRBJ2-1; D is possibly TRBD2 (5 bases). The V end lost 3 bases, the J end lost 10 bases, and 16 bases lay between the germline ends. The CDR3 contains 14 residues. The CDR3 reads CASSFVPHEREQFF. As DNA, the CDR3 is TGTGCCAGCAGTTTTGTCCCCCATGAGCGGGAGCAGTTCTTC.

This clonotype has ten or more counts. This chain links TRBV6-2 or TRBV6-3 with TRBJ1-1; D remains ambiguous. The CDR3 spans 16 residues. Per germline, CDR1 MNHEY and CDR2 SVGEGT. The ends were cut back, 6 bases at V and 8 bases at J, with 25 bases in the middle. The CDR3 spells CASSYTQLTLLGEAFF. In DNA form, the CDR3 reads TGTGCCAGCAGCTACACCCAACTGACACTACTAGGCGAAGCTTTCTTT.

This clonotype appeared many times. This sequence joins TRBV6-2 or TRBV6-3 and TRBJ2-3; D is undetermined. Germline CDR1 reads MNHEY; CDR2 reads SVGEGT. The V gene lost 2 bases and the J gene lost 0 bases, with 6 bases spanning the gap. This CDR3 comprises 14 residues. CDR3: CASSYGDSTDTQYF. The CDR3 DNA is TGTGCCAGCAGTTACGGGGATAGCACAGATACGCAGTATTTT.

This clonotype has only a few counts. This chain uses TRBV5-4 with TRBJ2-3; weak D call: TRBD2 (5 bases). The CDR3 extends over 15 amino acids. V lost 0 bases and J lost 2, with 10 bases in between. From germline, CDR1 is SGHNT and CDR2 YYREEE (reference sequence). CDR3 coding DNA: TGTGCCAGCAGCTTGGCCGCGGGTAACACAGATACGCAGTATTTT. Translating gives CASSLAAGNTDTQYF.

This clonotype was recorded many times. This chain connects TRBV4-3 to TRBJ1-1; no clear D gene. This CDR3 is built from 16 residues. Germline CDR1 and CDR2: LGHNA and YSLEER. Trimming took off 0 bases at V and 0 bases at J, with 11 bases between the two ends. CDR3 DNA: TGCGCCAGCAGCCAAGATATGGCAGCCTTGAACACTGAAGCTTTCTTT. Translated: CASSQDMAALNTEAFF.

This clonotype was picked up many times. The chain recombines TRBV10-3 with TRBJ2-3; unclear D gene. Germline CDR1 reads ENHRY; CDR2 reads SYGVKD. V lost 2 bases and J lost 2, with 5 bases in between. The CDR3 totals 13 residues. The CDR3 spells CAISETFTDTQYF. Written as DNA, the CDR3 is TGTGCCATCAGTGAGACGTTCACAGATACGCAGTATTTT.

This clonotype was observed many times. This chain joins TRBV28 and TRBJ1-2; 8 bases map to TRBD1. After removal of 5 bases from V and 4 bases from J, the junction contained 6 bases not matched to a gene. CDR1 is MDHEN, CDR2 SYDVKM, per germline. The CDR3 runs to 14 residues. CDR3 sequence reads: CASSRTGSGYGYTF. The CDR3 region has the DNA TGTGCCAGCAGTCGGACAGGGAGTGGCTATGGCTACACCTTC.

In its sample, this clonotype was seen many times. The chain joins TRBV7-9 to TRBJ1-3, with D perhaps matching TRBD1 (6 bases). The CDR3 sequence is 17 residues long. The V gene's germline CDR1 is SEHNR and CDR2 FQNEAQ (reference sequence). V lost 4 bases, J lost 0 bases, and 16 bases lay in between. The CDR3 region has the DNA TGTGCCAGCAGCTCCCGGCCGCGGGGGCACTCTGGAAACACCATATATTTT. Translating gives CASSSRPRGHSGNTIYF.

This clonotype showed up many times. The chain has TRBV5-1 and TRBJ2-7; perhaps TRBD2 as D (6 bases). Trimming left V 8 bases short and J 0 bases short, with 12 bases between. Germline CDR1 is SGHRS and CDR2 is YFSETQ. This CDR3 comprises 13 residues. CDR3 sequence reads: CASRGESSYEQYF. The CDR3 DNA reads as TGCGCCAGTCGCGGGGAGAGCTCCTACGAGCAGTACTTC.

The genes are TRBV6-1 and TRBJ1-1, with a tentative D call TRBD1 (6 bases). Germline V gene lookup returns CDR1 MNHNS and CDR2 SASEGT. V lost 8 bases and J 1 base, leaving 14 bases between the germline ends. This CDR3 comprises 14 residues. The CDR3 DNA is TGTGCCAGCGGGGGGGGCAGCAAGAACACTGAAGCTTTCTTT. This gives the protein CASGGGSKNTEAFF.

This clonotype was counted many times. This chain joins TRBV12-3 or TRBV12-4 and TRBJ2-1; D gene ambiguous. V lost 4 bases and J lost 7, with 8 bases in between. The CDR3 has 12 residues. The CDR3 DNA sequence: TGTGCCAGCAGTTCCTTAGAAAATGAGCAGTTCTTC. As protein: CASSSLENEQFF.

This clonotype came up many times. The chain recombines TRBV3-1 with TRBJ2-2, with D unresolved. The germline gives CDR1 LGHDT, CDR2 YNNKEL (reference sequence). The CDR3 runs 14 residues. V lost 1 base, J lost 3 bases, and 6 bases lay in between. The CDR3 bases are TGTGCCAGCAGCCAAGCGGCAGACACCGGGGAGCTGTTTTTT. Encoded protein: CASSQAADTGELFF. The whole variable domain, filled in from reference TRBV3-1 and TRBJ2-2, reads DTAVSQTPKYLVTQMGNDKSIKCEQNLGHDTMYWYKQDSKKFLKIMFSYNNKELIINETVPNRFSPKSPDKAHLNLHINSLELGDSAVYFCASSQAADTGELFFGEGSRLTVL.

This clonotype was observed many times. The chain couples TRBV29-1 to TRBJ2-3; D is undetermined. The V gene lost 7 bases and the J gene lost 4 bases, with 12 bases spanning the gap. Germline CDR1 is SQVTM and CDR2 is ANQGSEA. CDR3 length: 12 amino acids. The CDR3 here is CSALSPADTQYF. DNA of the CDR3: TGCAGCGCCCTCAGTCCCGCAGATACGCAGTATTTT.

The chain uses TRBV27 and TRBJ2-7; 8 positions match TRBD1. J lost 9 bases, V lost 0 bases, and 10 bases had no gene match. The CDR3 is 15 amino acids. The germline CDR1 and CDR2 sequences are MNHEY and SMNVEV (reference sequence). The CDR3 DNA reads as TGTGCCAGCAGTTTATCCCCTATTGGACAGGGCCCGCAGTACTTC. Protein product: CASSLSPIGQGPQYF.